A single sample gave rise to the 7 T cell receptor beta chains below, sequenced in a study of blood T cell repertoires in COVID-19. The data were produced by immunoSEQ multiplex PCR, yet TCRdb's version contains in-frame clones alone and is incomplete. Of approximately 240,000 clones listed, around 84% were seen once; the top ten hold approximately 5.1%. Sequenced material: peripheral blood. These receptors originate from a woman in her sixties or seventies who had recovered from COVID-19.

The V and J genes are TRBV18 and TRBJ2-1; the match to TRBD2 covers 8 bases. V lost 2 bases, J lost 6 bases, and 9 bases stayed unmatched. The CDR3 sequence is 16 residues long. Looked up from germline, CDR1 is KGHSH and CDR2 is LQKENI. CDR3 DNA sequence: TGTGCCAGCTCACCATTTCGTCGGACTAGCAGCAATGAGCAGTTCTTC. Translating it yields CASSPFRRTSSNEQFF. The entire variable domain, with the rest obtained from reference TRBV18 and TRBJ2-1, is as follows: NAGVMQNPRHLVRRRGQEARLRCSPMKGHSHVYWYRQLPEEGLKFMVYLQKENIIDESGMPKERFSAEFPKEGPSILRIQQVVRGDSAAYFCASSPFRRTSSNEQFFGPGTRLTVL.

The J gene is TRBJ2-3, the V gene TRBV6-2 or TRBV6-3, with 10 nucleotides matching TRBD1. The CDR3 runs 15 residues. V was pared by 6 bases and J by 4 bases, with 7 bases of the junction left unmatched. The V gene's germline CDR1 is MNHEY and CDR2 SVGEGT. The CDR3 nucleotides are TGTGCCAGCAGCCCGGGACAGGGGAGGTCAGATACGCAGTATTTT. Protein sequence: CASSPGQGRSDTQYF.

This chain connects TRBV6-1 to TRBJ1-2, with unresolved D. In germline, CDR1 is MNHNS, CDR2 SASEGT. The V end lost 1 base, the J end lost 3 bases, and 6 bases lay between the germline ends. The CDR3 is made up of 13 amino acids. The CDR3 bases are TGTGCCAGCAGTGAAGAGGGAGACTATGGCTACACCTTC. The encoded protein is CASSEEGDYGYTF.

CDR3 coding DNA: TGTGCCAGCAGTTATATGTTCCAGGGCCATGAGCAGTTCTTC. Translated, it gives CASSYMFQGHEQFF. This rearrangement joins TRBV6-5 to TRBJ2-1; D may be TRBD1 (5 bases). V was clipped by 3 bases and J by 8 bases, with 14 bases between them. CDR3 size: 14 residues. Germline CDR1 is MNHEY and CDR2 is SVGAGI.

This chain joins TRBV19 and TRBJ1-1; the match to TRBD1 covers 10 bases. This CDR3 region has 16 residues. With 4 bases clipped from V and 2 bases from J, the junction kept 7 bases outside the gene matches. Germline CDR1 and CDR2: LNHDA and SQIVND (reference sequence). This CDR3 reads CASSSWTGGANTEAFF. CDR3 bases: TGTGCCAGTAGTAGTTGGACAGGGGGGGCTAACACTGAAGCTTTCTTT. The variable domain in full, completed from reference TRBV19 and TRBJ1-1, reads DGGITQSPKYLFRKEGQNVTLSCEQNLNHDAMYWYRQDPGQGLRLIYYSQIVNDFQKGDIAEGYSVSREKKESFPLTVTSAQKNPTAFYLCASSSWTGGANTEAFFGQGTRLTVV.

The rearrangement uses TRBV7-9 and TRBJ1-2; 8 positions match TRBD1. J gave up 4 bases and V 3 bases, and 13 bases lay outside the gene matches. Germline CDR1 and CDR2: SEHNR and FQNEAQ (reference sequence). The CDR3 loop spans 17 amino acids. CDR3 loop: CASSFPRGQGPAYGYTF. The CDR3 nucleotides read TGTGCCAGCAGCTTCCCCAGAGGACAGGGACCTGCCTATGGCTACACCTTC.

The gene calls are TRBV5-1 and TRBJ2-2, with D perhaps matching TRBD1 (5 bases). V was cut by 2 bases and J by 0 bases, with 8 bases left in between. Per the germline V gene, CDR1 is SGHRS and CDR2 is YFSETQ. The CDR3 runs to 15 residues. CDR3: CASSFQGPNTGELFF. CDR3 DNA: TGCGCCAGCAGCTTTCAGGGTCCGAACACCGGGGAGCTGTTTTTT. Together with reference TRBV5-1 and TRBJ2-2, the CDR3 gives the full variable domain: KAGVTQTPRYLIKTRGQQVTLSCSPISGHRSVSWYQQTPGQGLQFLFEYFSETQRNKGNFPGRFSGRQFSNSRSEMNVSTLELGDSALYLCASSFQGPNTGELFFGEGSRLTVL.